What follows describes a single TCR beta chain. The antigen remains undetermined. Sample-barcoded 5' priming and a J-beta primer mix drove a second PCR of roughly 7 to 11 cycles. MiXCR, run by TCRdb on the 5' RACE reads, gives a single entry per CDR3 protein. This sample has about 800,000 distinct CDR3 sequences, with around 25% found just once. The sample originates from a study of blood T cells in healthy people across ages. Whole-study results and caveats: Unsorted PBMCs ruled out conclusive naive versus antigen-experienced comparison. No one knew whether donors had CMV, which possibly confounded expanded clonotype changes.

This sample was shared with a second study, whose subject was T cells of mothers and their children. That publication notes: Samples were provided by three healthy Caucasian mothers and their six children. Microchimeric T cell clones that persisted were not detected.

This clonotype originated in a boy between 10 and 17 years old in good health. Specimen: blood.

CDR3: CASSLELGEQFF. In DNA, the CDR3 is TGTGCCAGCAGTTTGGAGTTGGGTGAGCAGTTCTTC. The V and J genes are TRBV12-3 or TRBV12-4 and TRBJ2-1, with no clear D. With 3 bases removed from V and 9 bases from J, the gap between germline ends came to 9 bases. This CDR3 is 12 amino acids long.